A single sample gave rise to the 10 T cell receptor beta chains below, sequenced in a study of human T cells and chemical hapten exposure (dated by TCRdb to the early 2020s). The meaning of the sample's time point label: patch test 2, 6 weeks after DPC sensitization. The intended sense of this specimen's treatment or condition label: therapeutic diphenylcyclopropenone sensitization with weekly scalp DPC. Libraries were prepared through RACE. Sequencing was performed on a NextSeq 500. The public sequencing data were trimmed at Q25 with fastp and processed into clonotypes with MiXCR by TCRdb, which kept only in-frame beta chains. Each CDR3 protein appears once, grouped with its most common genes and DNA. For this sample the table gives some 54,000 distinct CDR3 sequences, of which just under 10% were detected only once. 1.5% to 2% of the sample goes to the ten largest clones. The sample consisted of whole blood, taken in connection with sensitization to the hapten diphenylcyclopropenone (DPC). These receptors came from a woman aged 45 to 65 with alopecia areata. Some clones in this sample may be carry-over from other donors' samples.

The rearrangement links TRBV6-6 to TRBJ2-2, with 10 nucleotides matching TRBD2. The germline gives CDR1 MNHNY, CDR2 SVGAGI (reference sequence). V was pared by 4 bases and J by 5 bases, with 4 bases of the junction left unmatched. The CDR3 covers 15 residues. CDR3 bases: TGTGCCAGCAGTTCTAGCGGGAGTGTTACCGGGGAGCTGTTTTTT. Translation gives CASSSSGSVTGELFF.

This clonotype was observed many times. This chain links TRBV6-1 with TRBJ2-3, with 13 positions matching TRBD2. Germline assignment: CDR1 MNHNS and CDR2 SASEGT. J lost 6 bases, V lost 7 bases, and 13 bases had no gene match. This CDR3 is built from 17 residues. CDR3 sequence: CASNGLAGEPVVDTQYF. The CDR3 coding sequence is TGTGCCAGCAATGGACTAGCGGGGGAGCCCGTAGTGGATACGCAGTATTTT.

This clonotype was detected many times. Its ends do not fully match the called genes, so a read error is possible. The genes are TRBV7-7 and TRBJ2-5; TRBD1 matches at 8 bases. Germline assignment: CDR1 SSHAT and CDR2 FNYEAQ (reference sequence). The CDR3 runs to 14 residues. The CDR3 region is CASSKTGAQETQYF. CDR3 DNA: TGTGCTAGCAGCAAGACAGGGGCTCAAGAGACCCAGTACTTC.

The chain links TRBV7-9 to TRBJ2-4, with 7 bases identical to TRBD2. Looked up from germline, CDR1 is SEHNR and CDR2 is FQNEAQ (reference sequence). CDR3 length equals 13 residues. V was pared by 0 bases and J by 9 bases, with 2 bases of the junction left unmatched. The CDR3 DNA reads TGTGCCAGCAGCTTAGCCGGGGAGGGCATTCAGTACTTC. Translation: CASSLAGEGIQYF.

The genes are TRBV14 and TRBJ2-1, with 7 nucleotides matching TRBD1. The V segment lost 4 bases and the J segment 0 bases; nucleotides outside the gene matches: 3. The CDR3 covers 15 residues. Germline V gene data show CDR1 as SGHDN and CDR2 as FVKESK. The CDR3 nucleotides are TGTGCCAGCAGCCTACAGGGGAGCTCCTACAATGAGCAGTTCTTC. This encodes CASSLQGSSYNEQFF.

V usage is TRBV7-9 and J usage is TRBJ2-5, with a possible D match to TRBD2 (5 bases). V dropped 1 base and J dropped 6 bases, with 12 bases sitting between them. This CDR3 contains 14 residues. Germline V gene data show CDR1 as SEHNR and CDR2 as FQNEAQ (reference sequence). CDR3 nucleotide sequence: TGTGCCAGCAGCTTAGGTCTAGCTGATCAGACCCAGTACTTC. This sequence encodes CASSLGLADQTQYF.

In this sample, this clonotype turned up a few times. The rearrangement joins TRBV29-1 to TRBJ2-7, with 7 nucleotides matching TRBD2. CDR3 length: 14 amino acids. Germline CDR1 SQVTM, CDR2 ANQGSEA. The junction had 8 bases not matched to a gene; V was cut back by 1 base and J by 5 bases. CDR3 amino acids: CSVEVGGGSDEQYF. The CDR3 nucleotides read TGCAGCGTTGAAGTCGGCGGGGGATCAGACGAGCAGTACTTC.

The chain is built from TRBV28 and TRBJ2-1, with 7 nucleotides matching TRBD2. Germline CDR1 and CDR2: MDHEN and SYDVKM. V shed 4 bases, J shed 7 bases, and the junction held 10 bases outside the gene matches. The CDR3 sequence is 15 residues long. The CDR3 spells CASSSLGEGLNEQFF. CDR3 nucleotides: TGTGCCAGCAGTTCTCTGGGGGAGGGCCTGAATGAGCAGTTCTTC.

The V call is TRBV11-2, the J call TRBJ2-3; 7 bases are a match to TRBD2. The CDR3 covers 17 residues. The V segment lost 1 base and the J segment 0 bases; nucleotides outside the gene matches: 7. Per the germline V gene, CDR1 is SGHAT and CDR2 is FQNNGV. CDR3 sequence reads: CASSLGTGRASTDTQYF. The CDR3 nucleotides are TGTGCCAGCAGCTTAGGAACGGGGAGGGCCAGCACAGATACGCAGTATTTT.

This clonotype has at least ten counts. CDR3 in DNA: TGTGCCAGCAGCAACTTCAGGGGGGTGAACACTGAAGCTTTCTTT. Protein product: CASSNFRGVNTEAFF. The chain recombines TRBV12-3 or TRBV12-4 with TRBJ1-1; TRBD1 matches 7 bases. The length of the CDR3 is 15 residues. J was trimmed by 0 bases and V by 6 bases; bases with no gene match: 7.